A single sample is the source of the 18 T cell receptor beta chains below, sequenced in a study of cytomegalovirus exposure and HLA in healthy donors. Vbeta (60) and Jbeta (13) primers were used in the PCR. Libraries were prepared by immunoSEQ multiplex PCR; TCRdb keeps only in-frame clonotypes and omits some of them. The profile shows 150,000 to 200,000 clones, 84% of them singletons. The specimen sequenced was PBMCs. Receptors originate from a boy aged 5-17 years in good health and CMV-seronegative.

The CDR3 DNA reads as TGTGCCAGCGAGGGGGGGAATGGCTACACCTTC. It yields the protein CASEGGNGYTF. The V call is TRBV6-6, the J call TRBJ1-2; possible D gene TRBD1, 6 bases. V dropped 8 bases and J dropped 6 bases, with 10 bases sitting between them. Per the germline V gene, CDR1 is MNHNY and CDR2 is SVGAGI (reference sequence). The CDR3 runs 11 residues.

This chain joins TRBV27 and TRBJ1-2, with 10 positions matching TRBD1. J lost 1 base, V lost 5 bases, and 7 bases had no gene match. The CDR3 sequence is 16 residues long. The germline gives CDR1 MNHEY, CDR2 SMNVEV (reference sequence). The CDR3 coding sequence is TGTGCCAGCAGTGGAGGCCGGGACAGGGGTAACTATGGCTACACCTTC. As protein: CASSGGRDRGNYGYTF.

In this sample, this clone turned up a few times. This chain uses TRBV11-2 with TRBJ2-1; D is perhaps TRBD1 (6 bases). Trimming took 0 bases from V and 9 from J, leaving 9 bases between them. The CDR3 totals 13 residues. Germline values: CDR1 SGHAT, CDR2 FQNNGV. The CDR3 DNA sequence: TGTGCCAGCAGCTTAGAAGTAGGGGGTGAGCAGTTCTTC. This gives the protein CASSLEVGGEQFF.

V gene TRBV5-1 combines with J gene TRBJ2-3; tentative D call: TRBD1 (6 bases). CDR1 is SGHRS, CDR2 YFSETQ, per germline. The CDR3 has 15 amino acids. Trimming shortened V by 0 bases and J by 6 bases, and 14 bases separated the two germline ends. This chain's CDR3 is CASSLALGARDTQYF. The CDR3 bases are TGCGCCAGCAGCTTGGCCTTGGGGGCCCGGGATACGCAGTATTTT.

The chain is built from TRBV19 and TRBJ2-2; 11 bases match TRBD2. The CDR3 is made up of 16 amino acids. CDR1 and CDR2 from the germline V gene are LNHDA and SQIVND (reference sequence). V dropped 5 bases and J dropped 1; count of bases not matched to a gene: 3. The CDR3 sequence: CASSFLAGGNTGELFF. The DNA of the CDR3 is TGTGCCAGTAGTTTCCTAGCGGGGGGGAACACCGGGGAGCTGTTTTTT.

This chain joins TRBV25-1 and TRBJ1-1; D remains unclear. CDR1 and CDR2 from the germline V gene are MGHDK and SYGVNS. Trimming removed 8 bases at V and 3 bases at J, with 7 bases between. There are 11 residues in the CDR3. CDR3 protein: CASRSYTEAFF. The CDR3 DNA is TGTGCCAGCCGCAGTTACACTGAAGCTTTCTTT.

J is TRBJ1-1 and V is TRBV11-1; 7 bases are shared with TRBD1. The junction had 1 base not matched to a gene; V was cut back by 5 bases and J by 1 base. CDR1 SGHAT and CDR2 FQDESV come from the germline V gene (reference sequence). This CDR3 comprises 13 residues. CDR3 DNA sequence: TGTGCCAGCAGCCGACAGGGGAACACTGAAGCTTTCTTT. Amino acid sequence: CASSRQGNTEAFF. The complete variable domain, with remaining parts taken from reference TRBV11-1 and TRBJ1-1, reads EAEVAQSPRYKITEKSQAVAFWCDPISGHATLYWYRQILGQGPELLVQFQDESVVDDSQLPKDRFSAERLKGVDSTLKIQPAELGDSAMYLCASSRQGNTEAFFGQGTRLTVV.

This clone was seen only once. J is TRBJ2-3 and V is TRBV7-2; possibly TRBD2 for D (7 bases). The length of the CDR3 is 15 residues. Germline CDR1 and CDR2: SGHTA and FQGNSA. V lost 0 bases, J lost 5 bases, and 12 bases lay in between. The CDR3 coding sequence is TGTGCCAGCAGCTTAGCGGGGGGGCTCGGAGATACGCAGTATTTT. Protein product: CASSLAGGLGDTQYF.

J is TRBJ2-1 and V is TRBV19; weak D call: TRBD1 (5 bases). The CDR3 totals 14 residues. Per germline, CDR1 LNHDA and CDR2 SQIVND (reference sequence). V dropped 1 base and J dropped 3 bases, with 7 bases sitting between them. The CDR3: CASSIGGVYNEQFF. In nucleotides, the CDR3 is TGTGCCAGTAGTATAGGGGGCGTCTACAATGAGCAGTTCTTC.

The genes are TRBV5-6 and TRBJ2-7; D perhaps matches TRBD1 (6 bases). CDR3 length equals 12 residues. Trimming removed 5 bases at V and 4 bases at J, with 10 bases between. The germline gives CDR1 SGHDT, CDR2 YYEEEE. The CDR3 nucleotides are TGTGCCAGCAGTCAAGGGGGTTACGAGCAGTACTTC. Translation: CASSQGGYEQYF.

The chain has TRBV7-3 and TRBJ2-1; D may be TRBD2 (5 bases). The V and J ends lost 4 bases and 2 bases respectively, with 15 bases between them. Germline-derived CDR1 and CDR2 are SGHTA and FQGTGA. This CDR3 has 16 residues. In nucleotides, the CDR3 is TGTGCCAGCAGCTCGGATAGCGCGCCGACCTACAATGAGCAGTTCTTC. Translation: CASSSDSAPTYNEQFF.

The chain recombines TRBV11-2 with TRBJ2-4; D is unresolved. Germline V gives CDR1 SGHAT, CDR2 FQNNGV. The germline V and J ends were trimmed by 3 bases and 7 bases, with 16 bases remaining between them. CDR3 length equals 15 residues. The CDR3 DNA sequence: TGTGCCAGCAGCTTTCCGTTTAAGACTGCGAACATTCAGTACTTC. This translates into CASSFPFKTANIQYF.

The V call is TRBV10-3, the J call TRBJ1-3; D remains unclear. V was clipped by 0 bases and J by 6 bases, with 6 bases between them. This CDR3 region has 13 residues. Germline values: CDR1 ENHRY, CDR2 SYGVKD. In DNA form, the CDR3 reads TGTGCCATCAGTGAGTCGACTGCAAACACCATATATTTT. It yields the protein CAISESTANTIYF.

This clone has just one count. This rearrangement joins TRBV7-2 to TRBJ2-3; perhaps TRBD2 as D (7 bases). V lost 3 bases, J lost 6 bases, and 16 bases lay in between. The CDR3 length is 15 residues. Germline V gives CDR1 SGHTA, CDR2 FQGNSA. The CDR3 loop reads CASSFGRGGKDTQYF. Written as DNA, the CDR3 is TGTGCCAGCAGCTTTGGGAGGGGGGGCAAGGATACGCAGTATTTT. Combining the CDR3 with reference TRBV7-2 and TRBJ2-3 gives the whole variable domain GAGVSQSPSNKVTEKGKDVELRCDPISGHTALYWYRQSLGQGLEFLIYFQGNSAPDKSGLPSDRFSAERTGGSVSTLTIQRTQQEDSAVYLCASSFGRGGKDTQYFGPGTRLTVL.

CDR3 bases: TGTGCCAGCAGCGGGCACTTGCGGGGGGGCCATGGGAATGAGCAGTTCTTC. It codes for CASSGHLRGGHGNEQFF. This chain joins TRBV9 and TRBJ2-1, with 9 nucleotides matching TRBD2. Trimming took 3 bases from V and 7 from J; bases not matched to a gene: 14. The germline CDR1 and CDR2 sequences are SGDLS and YYNGEE. This CDR3 spans 17 amino acids.

This sequence joins TRBV14 and TRBJ2-1, with D perhaps TRBD2 (5 bases). Trimming took 6 bases from V and 8 from J, leaving 8 bases between them. Germline V gives CDR1 SGHDN, CDR2 FVKESK. This CDR3 is built from 11 residues. CDR3 sequence (DNA): TGTGCCAGCAGACTAGGAGATGAGCAGTTCTTC. Protein: CASRLGDEQFF.

The J gene is TRBJ1-1, the V gene TRBV6-5, with a weak D call TRBD1 (5 bases). There are 16 residues in the CDR3. Looked up from germline, CDR1 is MNHEY and CDR2 is SVGAGI. Trimming cost V 2 bases and J 4 bases, with 17 bases left between them. The CDR3 reads CASSYPGPDSLTEAFF. The CDR3 coding sequence is TGTGCCAGCAGTTACCCAGGACCTGACAGTCTCACTGAAGCTTTCTTT.

The V and J genes are TRBV2 and TRBJ2-6; D perhaps matches TRBD1 (6 bases). The CDR3 extends over 19 amino acids. Trimming pared 5 bases from V and 0 bases from J, leaving 20 bases between. Germline V gene sequence: CDR1 SNHLY, CDR2 FYNNEI. In DNA, the CDR3 is TGTGCCAGCAGTTTAGACAGGAACCCCGTCCCCTCTGGGGCCAACGTCCTGACTTTC. Protein: CASSLDRNPVPSGANVLTF.